One T cell receptor beta chain is described in this entry. Germline V lookup: CDR1 MDHEN, CDR2 SYDVKM. This CDR3 has 15 amino acids. V was clipped by 5 bases and J by 0 bases, with 14 bases between them. This sample was included in a study of blood T cell repertoires in COVID-19. For the study at large: The United States, Italy and Spain supplied acute and convalescent COVID-19 samples. T cells, B-cell-depleted T cells, or PBMCs supplied cDNA or gDNA.

How the authors handled the data: Amplification of reference gene primers provided the estimated nucleated cell counts. Profiled with immunoSEQ multiplex PCR; TCRdb holds only in-frame clones, not every one. D and trimming come from the DNA, and the V and J calls and clone size come from that table. The table records around 260,000 clones, 87% of them present only once. This clonotype was obtained from a woman between 45 and 60 years old with acute or convalescent COVID-19. Sequencing was performed on peripheral blood. This chain connects TRBV28 to TRBJ2-7; possibly TRBD1 for D (5 bases). The CDR3 sequence is CASSLLTTVSYEQYF. The CDR3 nucleotides read TGTGCCAGCAGTCTATTAACGACAGTCTCCTACGAGCAGTACTTC.